This T cell receptor (beta chain) was captured in a study of vaccination and CD4 T cells after COVID-19. Study details: The cells were exposed to overlapping spike peptides originating from SARS-CoV-2, HCoV-NL63, HCoV-OC43 and HCoV-229E for stimulation.

For this clonotype: Its antigen is unknown.

An Oncomine TCR Beta short-read assay was used to sequence the DNA from cultured CD4+ T cells. Each CDR3 protein is one row after TCRdb ran MiXCR on the PCR reads. This table holds approximately 9,800 distinct CDR3 sequences, 25% to 40% found once. Stated treatment: approximately nine-day PBMC culture with coronavirus spike peptide pools or control peptides (ViraFEST assay). CD4+ T cells that came from the unexposed donor were collected before the COVID-19 pandemic (2011-2018). Trimming stripped 4 bases from V and 1 base from J, with 17 bases between. Germline CDR1 is SGHTA and CDR2 is FQGNSA. The CDR3 loop spans 17 amino acids.

The sample comprised CD4+ T cells from blood, cultured in vitro. The receptor was isolated from a human donor in good health. The chain has TRBV7-2 and TRBJ1-3, with a possible D match to TRBD1 (6 bases). CDR3 DNA sequence: TGTGCCAGCAGCTCGAGAGGGGGGATAGGTTCTGGAAACACCATATATTTT. Translated, it gives CASSSRGGIGSGNTIYF.